The 24 T cell receptor beta chains presented below share a single source sample, sequenced in a study of blood T cell repertoires in COVID-19. Produced via immunoSEQ multiplex PCR; TCRdb's table is partial and in-frame only. The repertoire holds about 56,000 clones, roughly 84% seen once, with 10% to 15% in the top ten. Sequencing was carried out using peripheral blood. The source is a woman aged 80 or over with acute or convalescent COVID-19.

The V and J genes are TRBV6-1 and TRBJ1-1; no firm D call. Germline V gives CDR1 MNHNS, CDR2 SASEGT. Between the trimmed V and J ends, which lost 2 bases and 2 bases, there was a span of 6 bases. The CDR3 is 13 amino acids. The CDR3 is CASSESTNTEAFF. CDR3 nucleotide sequence: TGTGCCAGCAGTGAATCAACTAACACTGAAGCTTTCTTT.

The chain employs TRBV5-1 and TRBJ2-5; maybe TRBD2 (5 bases). Trimming shortened V by 3 bases and J by 1 base, and 10 bases separated the two germline ends. Germline lookup yields CDR1 SGHRS and CDR2 YFSETQ. The length of the CDR3 is 14 residues. The chain's CDR3 is CASSSTSPQETQYF. In nucleotides, the CDR3 is TGCGCCAGCAGCTCTACTAGTCCCCAAGAGACCCAGTACTTC.

The chain recombines TRBV6-5 with TRBJ2-7, with TRBD1 matching over 7 bases. The length of the CDR3 is 14 residues. Trimming at V came to 6 bases and at J to 1 base, leaving 6 bases not matched to a gene. Per the germline V gene, CDR1 is MNHEY and CDR2 is SVGAGI. The CDR3 reads CASRKDRMSYEQYF. CDR3 nucleotides: TGTGCCAGCAGAAAGGACAGGATGTCCTACGAGCAGTACTTC.

V and J are TRBV5-4 and TRBJ1-6; the match to TRBD1 covers 10 bases. Looked up from germline, CDR1 is SGHNT and CDR2 is YYREEE (reference sequence). The CDR3 length is 16 residues. Losses at the gene ends were 2 bases for V and 7 bases for J; bases not matched to a gene: 6. CDR3 coding DNA: TGTGCCAGCAGCTTCCGACAGGGGGCACAGAATTCACCCCTCCACTTT. This translates into CASSFRQGAQNSPLHF.

The J gene is TRBJ1-4, the V gene TRBV3-1 (or the pseudogene TRBV3-2); D unresolved. V was pared by 5 bases and J by 5 bases, with 12 bases between. The CDR3 length is 14 residues. CDR1 and CDR2 (germline): LGHDT, YNNKEL (reference sequence). The CDR3 sequence is CASSRRQPNEKLFF. In DNA form, the CDR3 reads TGTGCCAGCAGCAGGCGGCAGCCGAATGAAAAACTGTTTTTT.

The rearrangement links TRBV4-1 to TRBJ1-2; D unresolved. The V end lost 0 bases, the J end lost 8 bases, and 16 bases lay between the germline ends. The germline gives CDR1 MGHRA, CDR2 YSYEKL. This CDR3 region has 15 residues. The CDR3 DNA reads as TGCGCCAGCAGCCAAGATAACCCGACTCGGGGAGGCTACACCTTC. Translation gives CASSQDNPTRGGYTF.

CDR3 DNA: TGCAGCGTTGGCGGACTAAGCCAAGAGACCCAGTACTTC. Residues: CSVGGLSQETQYF. The rearrangement links TRBV29-1 to TRBJ2-5, with D perhaps TRBD2 (6 bases). Germline V gene sequence: CDR1 SQVTM, CDR2 ANQGSEA. The V end was cut by 4 bases, the J end by 1 base, with 10 bases between. The CDR3 totals 13 residues.

The chain has TRBV29-1 and TRBJ1-1, with 9 bases aligning to TRBD1. Per germline, CDR1 SQVTM and CDR2 ANQGSEA. V lost 7 bases and J lost 3; bases outside the gene matches: 6. The CDR3 runs to 13 residues. In DNA, the CDR3 is TGCAGCGGGCGACAGGGGGGAGACACTGAAGCTTTCTTT. Encoded protein: CSGRQGGDTEAFF.

The rearrangement joins TRBV6-5 to TRBJ1-3; D ambiguous. The V end was cut by 8 bases, the J end by 0 bases, with 11 bases between. This CDR3 has 14 residues. The germline CDR1 and CDR2 sequences are MNHEY and SVGAGI. CDR3 nucleotides: TGTGCCAGCGCACCAGCGCACTCTGGAAACACCATATATTTT. Protein sequence: CASAPAHSGNTIYF.

The chain links TRBV6-1 to TRBJ2-1; 7 nucleotides align to TRBD2. Germline V gives CDR1 MNHNS, CDR2 SASEGT. The CDR3 totals 15 residues. The V gene end was trimmed by 3 bases and the J gene end by 4 bases; junction bases not matched to a gene: 6. In DNA form, the CDR3 reads TGTGCCAGCAGTGACCCGGGACTACCATACAATGAGCAGTTCTTC. It is translated as CASSDPGLPYNEQFF.

The chain has TRBV5-4 and TRBJ2-1; 13 bases align to TRBD2. CDR3 length equals 15 residues. V was clipped by 4 bases and J by 7 bases; unmatched bases: 5. CDR1 is SGHNT, CDR2 YYREEE, per germline (reference sequence). The CDR3 region is CASSPPGLAGNEQFF. The CDR3 region has the DNA TGTGCCAGCAGCCCGCCGGGACTAGCGGGGAATGAGCAGTTCTTC.

The chain uses TRBV5-1 and TRBJ2-7, with 7 bases matching TRBD1. V shed 0 bases, J shed 2 bases, and the junction held 2 bases outside the gene matches. The CDR3 is 14 residues long. Germline CDR1 is SGHRS and CDR2 is YFSETQ. CDR3: CASSLGQGAYEQYF. The DNA for the CDR3 is TGCGCCAGCAGCTTGGGACAGGGCGCCTACGAGCAGTACTTC.

J is TRBJ1-2 and V is TRBV7-9; TRBD1 is a possible D gene (5 bases). Germline V CDR1 and CDR2: SEHNR, FQNEAQ (reference sequence). The ends were cut back, 5 bases at V and 8 bases at J, with 15 bases in the middle. The CDR3 has 13 amino acids. The CDR3 region has the DNA TGTGCCAGCAGCCCGTTCGGGGGTATCGGCTACACCTTC. It specifies CASSPFGGIGYTF. The full variable domain, completed using reference TRBV7-9 and TRBJ1-2, is DTGVSQNPRHKITKRGQNVTFRCDPISEHNRLYWYRQTLGQGPEFLTYFQNEAQLEKSRLLSDRFSAERPKGSFSTLEIQRTEQGDSAMYLCASSPFGGIGYTFGSGTRLTVV.

The CDR3 sequence: CASSPTGLGSGNTIYF. CDR3 nucleotides: TGTGCCAGCTCACCAACAGGATTAGGCTCTGGAAACACCATATATTTT. This rearrangement joins TRBV18 to TRBJ1-3, with a possible D match to TRBD1 (5 bases). Germline-derived CDR1 and CDR2 are KGHSH and LQKENI. The CDR3 sequence is 16 residues long. The V end lost 2 bases, the J end lost 0 bases, and 11 bases lay between the germline ends.

The chain has TRBV11-3 and TRBJ1-6; no reliable D call. The CDR3 contains 13 residues. V was cut by 0 bases and J by 8 bases, with 5 bases left in between. CDR1 and CDR2 from the germline V gene are SGHNT and YENEEA. The CDR3 sequence is CASSLDEDSPLHF. The DNA for the CDR3 is TGTGCCAGCAGCTTAGATGAGGATTCACCCCTCCACTTT. Complete variable domain (other parts from reference TRBV11-3 and TRBJ1-6): EAGVVQSPRYKIIEKKQPVAFWCNPISGHNTLYWYLQNLGQGPELLIRYENEEAVDDSQLPKDRFSAERLKGVDSTLKIQPAELGDSAVYLCASSLDEDSPLHFGNGTRLTVT.

V and J are TRBV11-3 and TRBJ2-6; D not resolved. V was pared by 5 bases and J by 4 bases, with 3 bases between. This CDR3 is 12 amino acids long. The germline CDR1 and CDR2 sequences are SGHNT and YENEEA. CDR3 coding DNA: TGTGCCAGCAGCCTAGGGGCCAACGTCCTGACTTTC. Protein: CASSLGANVLTF.

Here the CDR3 reads CASSIGGAPREETQYF. CDR3 coding DNA: TGCGCCAGCAGCATCGGGGGGGCTCCACGAGAAGAGACCCAGTACTTC. V is TRBV5-1 and J is TRBJ2-5; 8 bases agree with TRBD2. This CDR3 region has 16 residues. The germline V gene has CDR1 SGHRS and CDR2 YFSETQ. Trimming cost V 4 bases and J 3 bases; bases outside gene matches: 11.

The CDR3 is CASSQDSGYGYTF. CDR3 nucleotide sequence: TGTGCCAGCAGCCAAGACAGCGGGTATGGCTACACCTTC. The chain has TRBV3-1 (or the pseudogene TRBV3-2) and TRBJ1-2; unclear D gene. CDR3 size: 13 residues. V lost 0 bases to trimming and J lost 5 bases, with 7 bases between them. Germline V gene lookup returns CDR1 LGHDT and CDR2 YNNKEL (reference sequence).

This chain links TRBV7-3 with TRBJ2-1; D possibly corresponds to TRBD1 (5 bases). The CDR3 contains 14 residues. V lost 2 bases, J lost 5 bases, and 10 bases lay in between. Germline V lookup: CDR1 SGHTA, CDR2 FQGTGA. The CDR3, as DNA: TGTGCCAGCAGCTTACACAGGAATAACAATGAGCAGTTCTTC. The encoded protein is CASSLHRNNNEQFF.

The rearrangement links TRBV12-3 or TRBV12-4 to TRBJ1-2; D remains unclear. V lost 5 bases, J lost 4 bases, and 8 bases lay in between. This CDR3 spans 12 amino acids. This chain's CDR3 is CASSTSGYGYTF. In DNA form, the CDR3 reads TGTGCCAGCAGTACATCGGGCTATGGCTACACCTTC.

The chain links TRBV19 to TRBJ1-2, with D maybe TRBD1 (5 bases). This CDR3 spans 13 amino acids. The ends were cut back, 7 bases at V and 4 bases at J, with 13 bases in the middle. CDR1 LNHDA and CDR2 SQIVND come from the germline V gene (reference sequence). The CDR3 bases are TGTGCCAGTATCCCGGTGGGGGGCTATGGCTACACCTTC. This translates into CASIPVGGYGYTF.

This clone was counted only a few times. The chain links TRBV29-1 to TRBJ2-1; TRBD2 aligns across 7 bases. V was pared by 4 bases and J by 9 bases, with 12 bases of the junction left unmatched. There are 14 residues in the CDR3. Germline V gene data show CDR1 as SQVTM and CDR2 as ANQGSEA. This chain's CDR3 is CSVVRGLGTSEQFF. The CDR3, as DNA: TGCAGCGTTGTAAGAGGACTAGGGACTTCTGAGCAGTTCTTC.

This chain links TRBV2 with TRBJ1-1, with D possibly TRBD1 on 6 matching bases. Germline-derived CDR1 and CDR2 are SNHLY and FYNNEI. The length of the CDR3 is 12 residues. The ends were cut back, 8 bases at V and 4 bases at J, with 11 bases in the middle. CDR3 nucleotide sequence: TGTGCCAGCGGGGGAGGGGGCACTGAAGCTTTCTTT. This translates into CASGGGGTEAFF.

The CDR3 protein is CASNLEASSYTEAFF. CDR3 nucleotides: TGTGCCAGCAACCTGGAAGCGTCGTCGTACACTGAAGCTTTCTTT. The chain employs TRBV7-2 and TRBJ1-1, with no clear D. Germline V gives CDR1 SGHTA, CDR2 FQGNSA. Deletions cut 7 bases from V and 3 bases from J, with 18 bases between. This CDR3 contains 15 residues.